Sequencing of this T cell receptor (beta chain) was carried out in a study of T cell responses to AZD1222 COVID-19 vaccine. Study observations and caveats: Unmutated variant regions are reportedly targeted by nearly half of spike-specific TCRs. Only a handful of people who got AZD1222 tested seropositive at baseline. CD4 TCRs linked to vaccination spanned spike, dominating at 160-218 and 743-854.

Comments on this clone: What it binds is not known.

Second-dose intervals of approximately 4 or approximately 12 weeks were pooled. Generated by immunoSEQ multiplex PCR, the TCRdb table keeps only in-frame clones and is missing some. Altogether approximately 84,000 clones are present, 83% being singletons, with the ten largest covering approximately 1.3%. Source: peripheral blood, taken 28 days after the second AZD1222 dose. The receptor was isolated from an adult who received the AZD1222 COVID-19 vaccine.

The CDR3 DNA is TGTGCCAGTAGTGTGCAAGAGACCCAGTACTTC. Amino acids: CASSVQETQYF. The chain recombines TRBV19 with TRBJ2-5; no clear D gene. Germline values: CDR1 LNHDA, CDR2 SQIVND (reference sequence). The V gene lost 5 bases and the J gene lost 2 bases, with 3 bases spanning the gap. The CDR3 sequence is 11 residues long.